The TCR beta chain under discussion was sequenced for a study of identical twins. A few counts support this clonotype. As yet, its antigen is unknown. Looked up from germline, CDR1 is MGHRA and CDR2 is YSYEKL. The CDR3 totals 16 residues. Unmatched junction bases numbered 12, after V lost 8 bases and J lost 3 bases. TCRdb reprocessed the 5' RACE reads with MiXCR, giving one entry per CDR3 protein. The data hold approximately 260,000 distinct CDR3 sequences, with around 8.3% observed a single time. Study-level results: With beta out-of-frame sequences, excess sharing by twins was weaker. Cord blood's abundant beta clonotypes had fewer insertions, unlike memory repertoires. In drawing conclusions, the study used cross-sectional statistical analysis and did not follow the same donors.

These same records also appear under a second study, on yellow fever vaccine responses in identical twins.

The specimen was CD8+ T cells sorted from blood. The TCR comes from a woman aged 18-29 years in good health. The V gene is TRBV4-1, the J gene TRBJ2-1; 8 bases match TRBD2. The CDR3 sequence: CASGTGGVALYNEQFF. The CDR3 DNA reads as TGCGCCAGCGGTACGGGGGGGGTAGCGCTCTACAATGAGCAGTTCTTC.